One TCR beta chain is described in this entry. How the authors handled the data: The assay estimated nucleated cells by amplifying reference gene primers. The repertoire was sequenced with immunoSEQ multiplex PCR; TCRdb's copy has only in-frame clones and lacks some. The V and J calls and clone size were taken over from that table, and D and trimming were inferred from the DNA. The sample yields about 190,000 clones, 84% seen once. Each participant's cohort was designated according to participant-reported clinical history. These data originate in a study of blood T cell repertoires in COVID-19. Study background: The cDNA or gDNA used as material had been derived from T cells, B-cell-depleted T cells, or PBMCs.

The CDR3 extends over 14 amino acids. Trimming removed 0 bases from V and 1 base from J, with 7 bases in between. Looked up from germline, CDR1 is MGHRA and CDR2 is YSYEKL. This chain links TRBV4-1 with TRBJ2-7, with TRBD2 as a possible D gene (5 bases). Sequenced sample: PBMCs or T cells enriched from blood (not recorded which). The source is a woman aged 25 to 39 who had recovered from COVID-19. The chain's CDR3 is CASSQEPGSYEQYF. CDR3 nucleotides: TGCGCCAGCAGCCAAGAACCGGGGTCCTACGAGCAGTACTTC.